These T cell receptor beta chains were read from a single sample in a study of shared clonotypes between healthy human individuals. Clones were sequenced by immunoSEQ multiplex PCR, and TCRdb holds only the in-frame ones, with some missing. Of around 370,000 clones listed, 96% are singletons. Sample: memory CD8+ T cells sorted from blood. These receptors were obtained from a man aged 25 to 40 in good health. The CDR3 runs from the conserved cysteine through the conserved F or W. The D gene is left open where the match is weak. Clone size is not always given. Where it is, it says once, few, many or a class for expanded clones.

D	size	V	J	DNA	CDR3
TRBD1	once	TRBV25-1	TRBJ2-3	TGTGCCAGCAGTGAGCTAGGACAGGGCACGAATACGCAGTATTTT	CASSELGQGTNTQYF
-	-	TRBV28	TRBJ2-1	TGTGCCAGCAGCCCGGGACGCCTCGAGCAGTTCTTC	CASSPGRLEQFF
-	-	TRBV28	TRBJ2-7	TGTGCCAGCAGTTTTGTAGGCGAGCAGTACTTC	CASSFVGEQYF
TRBD1	-	TRBV2	TRBJ2-7	TGTGCCAGCAATACGGACAGGGGGGACGAGCAGTACTTC	CASNTDRGDEQYF
-	-	TRBV6-1	TRBJ2-7	TGTGCCAGCAGTGAAGAAGGCCGGACCTACGAGCAGTACTTC	CASSEEGRTYEQYF
-	-	TRBV7-3	TRBJ2-1	TGTGCCAGCAGCTTGACAAGCTACAATGAGCAGTTCTTC	CASSLTSYNEQFF
TRBD2	-	TRBV6-1	TRBJ2-1	TGTGCCAGCAGACTAGCGGGCCTCTCCTACAATGAGCAGTTCTTC	CASRLAGLSYNEQFF
-	-	TRBV18	TRBJ2-4	TGTGCCAGCTCACCACCGAGGGCACATGGGAGCATTCAGTACTTC	CASSPPRAHGSIQYF
-	-	TRBV18	TRBJ1-5	TGTGCCAGCTCACCACCTCACAGGGCGGGGGGCAATCAGCCCCAGCATTTT	CASSPPHRAGGNQPQHF
-	-	TRBV28	TRBJ2-1	TGTGCCAGCAGTTTACGCGGGACATGGGATTCCTACAATGAGCAGTTCTTC	CASSLRGTWDSYNEQFF
-	-	TRBV25-1	TRBJ1-6	TGTGCCAGCAGTGAATGGGATGACGGAGATTCACCCCTCCACTTT	CASSEWDDGDSPLHF
-	-	TRBV15	TRBJ2-1	TGTGCCACCAGCAGAGGCTCTAGCTCCTCCTACAATGAGCAGTTCTTC	CATSRGSSSSYNEQFF
TRBD2	-	TRBV27	TRBJ2-1	TGTGCCAGCAGTCCGACTAGCGGGAGAGCCTCCTACAATGAGCAGTTCTTC	CASSPTSGRASYNEQFF
TRBD1	-	TRBV11-3	TRBJ2-1	TGTGCCAGCAGCCACTCGACAGGGGGGGCCTACAATGAGCAGTTCTTC	CASSHSTGGAYNEQFF
-	-	TRBV6-1	TRBJ1-5	TGTGCCAGCAGTGAAGCTATTTCGAGCCCTCAGCCCCAGCATTTT	CASSEAISSPQPQHF
-	-	TRBV2	TRBJ1-2	TGTGCCAGCAGTGAAGGGAGAGGGAACTATGGCTACACCTTC	CASSEGRGNYGYTF
-	-	TRBV6-6	TRBJ1-2	TGTGCCAGCAGTTACTCGGACAACTATGGCTACACCTTC	CASSYSDNYGYTF
TRBD2	-	TRBV29-1	TRBJ2-7	TGCAGCGTTGCCGGGACTAGCGGGGGTATATACTACGAGCAGTACTTC	CSVAGTSGGIYYEQYF
-	-	TRBV6-5	TRBJ2-1	TGTGCCAGCAGTTATGGGGATGTGCAGTTCTTC	CASSYGDVQFF
-	few	TRBV7-9	TRBJ1-1	TGTGCCAGCAGCCCCTCCGGGACGCTGAACACTGAAGCTTTCTTT	CASSPSGTLNTEAFF
-	-	TRBV28	TRBJ2-7	TGTGCCAGCAGTTTCCCCGGGCGGGGTTCCTACGAGCAGTACTTC	CASSFPGRGSYEQYF
-	-	TRBV29-1	TRBJ2-7	TGCAGCGTTGAAAGGGCGAGAATCTCAACTAGCTACGAGCAGTACTTC	CSVERARISTSYEQYF
TRBD1	-	TRBV5-1	TRBJ1-1	TGCGCCAGCAGCCCGCTACGCGGACAGGGAAGCACTGAAGCTTTCTTT	CASSPLRGQGSTEAFF
-	-	TRBV4-1	TRBJ1-1	TGCGCCAGCAGCCAAGATCAGTGGGGGACGGTGAACACTGAAGCTTTCTTT	CASSQDQWGTVNTEAFF
-	-	TRBV10-3	TRBJ1-2	TGTGCCATCAGCCAGGAATCTTATGTCTACACCTTC	CAISQESYVYTF
-	-	TRBV6-5	TRBJ2-7	TGTGCCAGCAGGTCCCCAGGGAAGGGAAACGAGCAGTACTTC	CASRSPGKGNEQYF
TRBD2	-	TRBV4-1	TRBJ2-5	TGCGCCAGCAGCCTAGGGACTAGCGGGATTGTGGAGACCCAGTACTTC	CASSLGTSGIVETQYF
-	-	TRBV7-3	TRBJ2-1	TGTGCCAGCAGCTTTGGGGCTAGCTCCTACAATGAGCAGTTCTTC	CASSFGASSYNEQFF
-	-	TRBV20-1	TRBJ2-7	TGCAGTGCTAGCTCCTCCTACGAGCAGTACTTC	CSASSSYEQYF
-	-	TRBV15	TRBJ1-5	TGTGCCACCAGCGGAGGGGCCGTGGGCAATCAGCCCCAGCATTTT	CATSGGAVGNQPQHF
-	-	TRBV9	TRBJ2-1	TGTGCCAGCAGCGTAGATGCCCTCTCATCCGGCTACAATGAGCAGTTCTTC	CASSVDALSSGYNEQFF
TRBD1	once	TRBV4-2	TRBJ2-2	TGTGCCAGCAGCCAGACAGGGGCGACGAACACCGGGGAGCTGTTTTTT	CASSQTGATNTGELFF
-	-	TRBV5-1	TRBJ1-2	TGCGCCAGCAGCTTGGCCTCTCGAAACACAGTATATGGCTACACCTTC	CASSLASRNTVYGYTF
-	-	TRBV5-1	TRBJ2-1	TGCGCCAGCAGCTTGGTTCGGGTGTGGTACAATGAGCAGTTCTTC	CASSLVRVWYNEQFF
-	-	TRBV5-1	TRBJ2-1	TGCGCCAGCAGCTTGGTAGCGAACAGTTACAATGAGCAGTTCTTC	CASSLVANSYNEQFF